The present TCR beta chain was sequenced within a study of T-cell reconstitution after alpha-beta-depleted transplantation in children. It was with unique molecular identifiers that the TCRbeta library was prepared. In TCRdb, the PCR reads were re-called with MiXCR into one record per CDR3 protein. The sample holds about 120,000 distinct CDR3 sequences, 10% seen once. This clonotype was detected many times. The CDR3 length is 13 residues. CDR1 LNHDA and CDR2 SQIVND come from the germline V gene (reference sequence). V lost 3 bases to trimming and J lost 2 bases, with 7 bases between them. This TCR derives from a human donor who donated a stem cell graft to a child with acute lymphoblastic leukemia. The V call is TRBV19, the J call TRBJ2-5; D is unclear. The specimen was PBMCs from the stem cell graft donor, collected from the stem cell graft. Written as DNA, the CDR3 is TGTGCCAGTAGTATGGGCAGACAAGAGACCCAGTACTTC. This gives the protein CASSMGRQETQYF.